This T cell receptor beta chain is drawn from a study of CD8+CD57+ T cells in acquired aplastic anemia. Study as a whole: Sorted CD4+ and CD8+ cells gave an average of about 3 ug of DNA. Study-level results: Patients had around 30 CD8+ CDR3 sequences in common with controls (the shared set).

Germline V gene data show CDR1 as LNHNV and CDR2 as YYDKDF (reference sequence). V lost 1 base, J lost 2 bases, and 7 bases stayed unmatched. The length of the CDR3 is 18 residues. With respect to this clonotype: The antigen is not known.

CDR3 and TCR beta VDJ profiling relied on a genomic DNA template. TCRdb re-called the reads with MiXCR, one entry per CDR3 protein. The top ten hold about 60% of the sample, which has about 200,000 distinct CDR3 sequences, roughly two thirds seen once. Patients chosen for sequencing had CD8+CD57+ cells that had expanded, as shown by flow cytometry. Severe acquired aplastic anemia was diagnosed in all patients. Patients were therapy-naive when their blood was sampled. This clonotype was sampled from a human donor with aplastic anemia. Sequences were obtained from sorted CD4+, CD8+, or CD8+CD57+ T cells (not recorded which) from PBMCs. V usage is TRBV15 and J usage is TRBJ2-5; 13 bases match TRBD2. Written as DNA, the CDR3 is TGTGCCACCAGCAGAGGTTGGACTAGCGGGGGCCTTCAAGAGACCCAGTACTTC. Protein sequence: CATSRGWTSGGLQETQYF.